The clone carrying this TCR beta chain was detected ten times or more. The data are from a study of T cell repertoires in cytomegalovirus infection. Looking at the study overall: Shared public TCR beta signatures pointed to both CMV infection and a matching HLA type.

TCRdb re-derived calls from the reads in MiXCR, one entry per CDR3 protein. The profile shows hundreds of thousands of distinct CDR3 sequences, under 20% of them singletons. The CDR3 length is 15 residues. Germline loops: CDR1 SGHTA, CDR2 FQGNSA. The V and J ends lost 3 bases and 5 bases respectively, with 16 bases between them. Sequenced input: PBMCs. V is TRBV7-2 and J is TRBJ2-5, with D tentatively TRBD2 (7 bases). The source of this sequence is a human donor in good health (CMV status not recorded). Some clones in this sample may be carry-over from other donors' samples. The CDR3 coding sequence is TGTGCCAGCAGCTTTGGCGGGGGCCTCCGGGAGACCCAGTACTTC. Protein sequence: CASSFGGGLRETQYF.